These T cell receptor beta chains were read from a single sample in a study of PD-1 blockade in classical Hodgkin lymphoma. The assay was immunoSEQ multiplex PCR, and TCRdb's table has in-frame clones only and misses some. The table shows tens of thousands of clones, with over 65% occurring only once. The material was peripheral blood mononuclear cells (PBMCs), obtained before the second cycle of nivolumab. The receptors were sampled from a human donor with classical Hodgkin lymphoma. CDR3s include the opening cysteine and the closing phenylalanine or tryptophan. D genes are given only for firm matches. The size entry is marked missing in some rows and otherwise reads once, few, many or a size class.

clone_size d_call v_call cdr3_aa
. TRBD1 TRBV7-8 CASSFLGTVNQPQHF
. . TRBV28 CASRADPGRAYEQYF
. TRBD2 TRBV7-2 CASSLALADTGELFF
. TRBD1 TRBV5-1 CATRGQDTDTQYF
once TRBD2 TRBV11-3 CASRPGTSGGNEQFF
. TRBD1 TRBV4-3 CASSQMATGTEAFF
. TRBD2 TRBV7-9 CASSPGLGYEQYF
. TRBD1 TRBV19 CATRTGSYGYTF
. TRBD2 TRBV11-3 CASSHGLAGGEQYF
. TRBD1 TRBV7-6 CASTFGDREKLFF
. . TRBV4-3 CASSQERWNSEAFF
. . TRBV5-8 CASSLGVGWWFF
. . TRBV7-9 CASSLVGHSSYEQYF
. TRBD1 TRBV5-6 CASSQRDRGQTEAFF
. . TRBV6-1 CASSEGLVQPQHF
. . TRBV30 CAWTWSGNNEQFF
. . TRBV30 CAWSVSAASPAFF
. . TRBV2 CASSEESGGPQHF
. TRBD2 TRBV9 CASSVAGGADETQYF
. TRBD1 TRBV10-3 CAISESRQGGEQFF
. . TRBV6-5 CASSPRGSNQPQHF
. . TRBV14 CASSQGLLNTGELFF
. TRBD2 TRBV28 CASSPIAGAVETQYF
. . TRBV2 CASIEGRWENSYNEQFF
. . TRBV25-1 CASSEVEGAEAFF
once . TRBV5-6 CASSLVGVGTEAFF
. TRBD1 TRBV10-1 CASWGQMNTEAFF
. . TRBV5-1 CASSPDRRSSPLHF
. . TRBV19 CASTNQGGEEKLFF
. TRBD1 TRBV5-1 CAGSQGGVNTEAFF
. TRBD1 TRBV10-3 CAMTPGQLSTDTQYF
. TRBD1 TRBV6-6 CAGAQGAVSPLHF
. . TRBV7-9 CASSLADRRDEKLFF
. TRBD2 TRBV6-5 CASSSGGLRTGELFF
. TRBD1 TRBV5-6 CASSFGTDHEQYF
. . TRBV4-1 CASSQVNLVSYNEQFF
. . TRBV11-3 CASSASARADTQYF
. . TRBV30 CAWSGDSGNTIYF
. . TRBV7-2 CASRIFRGSTGELFF
. . TRBV6-5 CASSFRLEVDYGYTF
. TRBD2 TRBV5-4 CASSPTRGAYEQYF
. TRBD1 TRBV19 CASRDRGSGGYTF
once TRBD2 TRBV7-9 CASSLAASGIPYNEQFF
. . TRBV5-1 CASSQDRNQPQHF
. . TRBV11-2 CASSSPRLGSNEQFF
. . TRBV15 CATTSGDLGGYTF
. . TRBV4-1 CASSQGGPSGNQPQHF
. TRBD1 TRBV4-2 CASSSGTGGDQPQHF